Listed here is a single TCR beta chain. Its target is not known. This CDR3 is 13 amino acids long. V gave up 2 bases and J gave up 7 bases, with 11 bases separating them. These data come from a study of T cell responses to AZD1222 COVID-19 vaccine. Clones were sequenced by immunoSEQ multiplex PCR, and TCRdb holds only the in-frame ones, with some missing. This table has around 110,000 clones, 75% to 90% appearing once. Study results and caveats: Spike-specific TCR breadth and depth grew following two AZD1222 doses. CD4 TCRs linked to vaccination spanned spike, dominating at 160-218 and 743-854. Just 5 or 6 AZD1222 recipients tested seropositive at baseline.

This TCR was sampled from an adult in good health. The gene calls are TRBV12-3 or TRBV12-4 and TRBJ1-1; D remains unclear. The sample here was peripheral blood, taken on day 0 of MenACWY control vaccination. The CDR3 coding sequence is TGTGCCAGCAGTTTACGGCAGGCAAATGAAGCTTTCTTT. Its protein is CASSLRQANEAFF.